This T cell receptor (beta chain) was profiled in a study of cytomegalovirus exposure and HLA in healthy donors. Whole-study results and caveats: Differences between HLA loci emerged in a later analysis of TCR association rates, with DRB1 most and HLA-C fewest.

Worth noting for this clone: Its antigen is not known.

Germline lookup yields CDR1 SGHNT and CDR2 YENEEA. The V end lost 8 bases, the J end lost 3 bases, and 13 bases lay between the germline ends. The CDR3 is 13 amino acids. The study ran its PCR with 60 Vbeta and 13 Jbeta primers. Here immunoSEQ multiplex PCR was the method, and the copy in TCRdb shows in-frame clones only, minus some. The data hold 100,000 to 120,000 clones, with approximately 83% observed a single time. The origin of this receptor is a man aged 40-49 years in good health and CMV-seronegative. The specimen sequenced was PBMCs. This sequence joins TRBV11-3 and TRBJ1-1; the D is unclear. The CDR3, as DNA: TGTGCCAGCGCCTTGAACAGCTACACTGAAGCTTTCTTT. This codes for CASALNSYTEAFF. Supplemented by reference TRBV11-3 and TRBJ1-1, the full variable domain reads EAGVVQSPRYKIIEKKQPVAFWCNPISGHNTLYWYLQNLGQGPELLIRYENEEAVDDSQLPKDRFSAERLKGVDSTLKIQPAELGDSAVYLCASALNSYTEAFFGQGTRLTVV.